The TCR beta chain described here comes from a study of T cells in Graves' hyperthyroidism and ophthalmopathy (dated by TCRdb to the late 2010s). With regard to the full study: Peripheral blood was sampled at the time of initial diagnosis, prior to any treatment. To identify TCR V-J signatures that set the groups apart, the researchers used a discovery cohort of 95 to 100 patients, made up of around 42 with Graves' ophthalmopathy and 55 to 65 with stable Graves' hyperthyroidism. Prospective prediction of ophthalmopathy was tested in an independent validation cohort of approximately 18 hyperthyroidism patients and roughly 16 patients who later progressed to ophthalmopathy. The 100 discovery patients were randomly split 7:3 into training and test sets. Thyroid tissue and blood T-cell repertoires from about 6 Graves' hyperthyroidism patients were also compared in the study. After sampling, hyperthyroidism patients received methimazole starting at 30 mg daily, and ophthalmopathy patients received high-dose intravenous methylprednisolone. The paper reports TCR Vbeta CDR3 sequencing of approximately 140 peripheral blood samples: approximately 43 ophthalmopathy, approximately 74 hyperthyroidism and approximately 17 progressor patients. Broader findings and caveats from the paper: Ophthalmopathy was separated from stable hyperthyroidism by a 13 V-J signature model, with about 86% sensitivity and approximately 81% specificity obtained in cross-validation and 80%/75% obtained in testing. In validation, the model predicted progression to ophthalmopathy a median of about 6 months before onset, with roughly 70% sensitivity and roughly 73% specificity. No statistical method was used to set the sample size in advance, and investigators knew the group allocation. Blood samples also contained most of the expanded thyroid clonotypes (frequency above 0.001), which suggests that blood repertoires may reflect thyroid immune responses.

Its CDR3 holds 15 amino acids, cysteine through phenylalanine. CDR3 DNA is the only sequence kept; it has 45 bases, read in frame from the first base. The CDR1 and CDR2 encoded by the germline V gene (reference sequence) are SEHNR and FQNEAQ. V ends up 6 bases short and J 0 bases short, with an unmatched junction base count of 2. Stable Graves' hyperthyroidism was defined as no progression to ophthalmopathy during 18 months of follow-up. The hyperthyroidism patients were between 18 and 65 years old and newly diagnosed, with a disease duration of less than 2 months. The study excluded patients with uncontrolled infections, other autoimmune diseases, pregnancy or lactation. Diagnoses were established on the basis of clinical symptoms, serum thyroxine and TRAb, thyroid ultrasound, and orbital computed tomography. PBMCs were isolated from 8 to 10 ml of fresh peripheral blood by Ficoll-Paque density gradient centrifugation. Total RNA was extracted using Trizol reagent, and RNA quality was assessed on an Agilent 2100 Bioanalyzer.

This clonotype was counted many times. The antigen it recognizes is unknown. No much larger clonotype is one base removed from it; base qualities were not supplied. TCR beta CDR3 regions were amplified from RNA transcripts. A first-round RT-PCR of the TCR CDR3 used the HTBI primer set with the Qiagen OneStep RT-PCR kit. Libraries were constructed in a second round of multiplex PCR, after which size selection and purification were carried out. The libraries were sequenced on an Illumina HiSeq2000 using paired-end 100 bp reads. Regarding the original processing steps: SOAPnuke was used to process the raw data, throwing out any read that contained adapters or uncalled bases, had a mean Phred below 15, or lacked an exact constant-primer or identifier match. COPE v1.2.5 was used to merge the high-quality paired reads, and each unique nucleotide sequence was defined as a clonotype. MiTCR v1.1 was used to align clonotypes to the IMGT TRBV, TRBD and TRBJ reference segments. The analysis included only V-J combinations with a frequency above 0.0001, which together covered around 99% of the repertoires. A TCS score was defined as the ratio between F50 (clonal expansion) and ExV (chaos), using BLOSUM62-based TCRdist between CDR3 peptides within each V-J. Welch's t-statistics and random forest reduced fewer than 550 V-J features to 13, which were used in a naive Bayes classifier (R e1071). The public reads were reprocessed in TCRdb via fastp at Q25 and MiXCR, keeping in-frame beta chains. Merged by CDR3 protein, the rows form single entries marked with the most common genes and DNA. For this entry, the V and J calls and clone size follow TCRdb and not the study's own pipeline. Across this sample there are some 270,000 distinct CDR3 sequences, with roughly an eighth seen only once. The ten most abundant clones make up 7.9% of the sample.

The rearrangement joined TRBV7-9 to TRBJ2-2; TRBD2 aligns with 9 central bases. The receptor's source is a woman aged 40 to 50 with Graves' hyperthyroidism. The sequencing sample was made of blood. The DNA reads as follows: TGTGCCAGCAGACCTAGCGGGGCGAACACCGGGGAGCTGTTTTTT. This sequence encodes CASRPSGANTGELFF.